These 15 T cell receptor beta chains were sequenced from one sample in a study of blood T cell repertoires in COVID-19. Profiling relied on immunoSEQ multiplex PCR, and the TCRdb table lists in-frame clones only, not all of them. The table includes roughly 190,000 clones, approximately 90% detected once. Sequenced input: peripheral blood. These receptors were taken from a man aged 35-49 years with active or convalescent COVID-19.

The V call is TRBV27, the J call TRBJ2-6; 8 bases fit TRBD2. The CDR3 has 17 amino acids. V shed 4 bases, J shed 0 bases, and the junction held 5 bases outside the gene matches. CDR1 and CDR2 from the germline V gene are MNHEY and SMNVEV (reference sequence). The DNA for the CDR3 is TGTGCCAGCAGTTCCTCAGCGGGAGTCTCTGGGGCCAACGTCCTGACTTTC. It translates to CASSSSAGVSGANVLTF.

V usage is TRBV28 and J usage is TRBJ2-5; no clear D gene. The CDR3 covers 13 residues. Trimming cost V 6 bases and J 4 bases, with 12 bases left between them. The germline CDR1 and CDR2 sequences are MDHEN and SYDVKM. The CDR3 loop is CASRQPARETQYF. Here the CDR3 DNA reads TGTGCCAGCAGGCAGCCGGCTAGAGAGACCCAGTACTTC.

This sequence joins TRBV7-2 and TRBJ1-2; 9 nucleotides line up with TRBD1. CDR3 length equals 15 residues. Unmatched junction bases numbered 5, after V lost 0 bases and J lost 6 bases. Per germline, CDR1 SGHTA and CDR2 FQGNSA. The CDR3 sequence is CASSLAGTGSNGYTF. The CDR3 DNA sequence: TGTGCCAGCAGCTTAGCCGGGACAGGGTCTAATGGCTACACCTTC. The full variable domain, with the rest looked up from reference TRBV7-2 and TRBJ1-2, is GAGVSQSPSNKVTEKGKDVELRCDPISGHTALYWYRQSLGQGLEFLIYFQGNSAPDKSGLPSDRFSAERTGGSVSTLTIQRTQQEDSAVYLCASSLAGTGSNGYTFGSGTRLTVV.

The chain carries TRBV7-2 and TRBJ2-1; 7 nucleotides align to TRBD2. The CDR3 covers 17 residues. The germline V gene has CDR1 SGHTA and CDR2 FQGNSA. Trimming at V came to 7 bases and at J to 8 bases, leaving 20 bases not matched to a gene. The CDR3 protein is CASTLSVGGEEDDEQFF. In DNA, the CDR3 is TGTGCCAGCACCCTGTCGGTGGGAGGGGAGGAGGACGATGAGCAGTTCTTC.

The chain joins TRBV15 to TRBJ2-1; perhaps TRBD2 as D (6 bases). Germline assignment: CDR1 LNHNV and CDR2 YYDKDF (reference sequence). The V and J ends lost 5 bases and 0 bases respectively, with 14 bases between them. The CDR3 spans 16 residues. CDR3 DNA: TGTGCCACCAGCTGGCGGGGAAAGATCTCCTACAATGAGCAGTTCTTC. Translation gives CATSWRGKISYNEQFF.

CDR3 nucleotides: TGTGCCAGCAGCCAGGCCGCTGTCCACTCCTACGAGCAGTACTTC. Protein sequence: CASSQAAVHSYEQYF. V is TRBV5-6 and J is TRBJ2-7, with D unclear. Trimming removed 4 bases at V and 0 bases at J, with 14 bases between. The CDR3 covers 15 residues. In germline, CDR1 is SGHDT, CDR2 YYEEEE. Based on the CDR3 plus reference TRBV5-6 and TRBJ2-7, the full variable domain is DAGVTQSPTHLIKTRGQQVTLRCSPKSGHDTVSWYQQALGQGPQFIFQYYEEEERQRGNFPDRFSGHQFPNYSSELNVNALLLGDSALYLCASSQAAVHSYEQYFGPGTRLTVT.

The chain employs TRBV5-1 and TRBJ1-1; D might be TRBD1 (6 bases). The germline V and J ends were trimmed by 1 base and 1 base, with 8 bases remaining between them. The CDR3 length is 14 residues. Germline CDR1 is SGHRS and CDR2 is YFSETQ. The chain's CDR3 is CASSLRTANTEAFF. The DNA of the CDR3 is TGCGCCAGCAGCTTGAGGACAGCGAACACTGAAGCTTTCTTT.

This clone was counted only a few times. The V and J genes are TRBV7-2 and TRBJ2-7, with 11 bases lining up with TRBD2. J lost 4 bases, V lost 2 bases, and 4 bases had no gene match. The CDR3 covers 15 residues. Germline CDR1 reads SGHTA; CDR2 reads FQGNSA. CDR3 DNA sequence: TGTGCCAGCAGCTTAAGGGCTAGCGGGAGGTACGAGCAGTACTTC. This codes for CASSLRASGRYEQYF. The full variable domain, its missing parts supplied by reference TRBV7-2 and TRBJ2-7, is GAGVSQSPSNKVTEKGKDVELRCDPISGHTALYWYRQSLGQGLEFLIYFQGNSAPDKSGLPSDRFSAERTGGSVSTLTIQRTQQEDSAVYLCASSLRASGRYEQYFGPGTRLTVT.

CDR3 DNA: TGTGCCAGTAATGACAGGGGCTCTGGAAACACCATATATTTT. Its protein product is CASNDRGSGNTIYF. The rearrangement links TRBV19 to TRBJ1-3, with 8 bases that match TRBD1. This CDR3 contains 14 residues. CDR1 and CDR2 from the germline V gene are LNHDA and SQIVND (reference sequence). V shed 7 bases and J 0 bases; nucleotides not matched to a gene: 2.

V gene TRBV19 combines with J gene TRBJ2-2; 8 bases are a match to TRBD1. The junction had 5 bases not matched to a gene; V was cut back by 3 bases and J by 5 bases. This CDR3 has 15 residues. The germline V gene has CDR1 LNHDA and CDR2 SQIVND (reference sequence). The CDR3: CASSITRQGTGELFF. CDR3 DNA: TGTGCCAGTAGTATCACCCGACAGGGGACCGGGGAGCTGTTTTTT.

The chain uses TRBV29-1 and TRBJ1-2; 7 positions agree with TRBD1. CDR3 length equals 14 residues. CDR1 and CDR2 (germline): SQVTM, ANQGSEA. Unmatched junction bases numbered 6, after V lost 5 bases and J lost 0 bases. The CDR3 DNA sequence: TGCAGCGTTCAAGGGACAGAAGCTAACTATGGCTACACCTTC. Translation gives CSVQGTEANYGYTF.

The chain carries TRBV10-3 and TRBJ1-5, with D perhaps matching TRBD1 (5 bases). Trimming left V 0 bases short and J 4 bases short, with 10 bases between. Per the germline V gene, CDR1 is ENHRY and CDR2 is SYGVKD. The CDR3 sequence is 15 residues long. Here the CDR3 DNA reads TGTGCCATCAGTGAGTCGGGGGGTCGAAATCAGCCCCAGCATTTT. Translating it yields CAISESGGRNQPQHF.

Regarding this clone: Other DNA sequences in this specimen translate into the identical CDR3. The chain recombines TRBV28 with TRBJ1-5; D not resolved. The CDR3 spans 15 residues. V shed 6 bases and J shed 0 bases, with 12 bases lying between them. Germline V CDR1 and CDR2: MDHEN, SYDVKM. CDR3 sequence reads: CASSLRGSSNQPQHF. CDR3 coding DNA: TGTGCCAGCAGCCTGCGAGGGAGTAGCAATCAGCCCCAGCATTTT.

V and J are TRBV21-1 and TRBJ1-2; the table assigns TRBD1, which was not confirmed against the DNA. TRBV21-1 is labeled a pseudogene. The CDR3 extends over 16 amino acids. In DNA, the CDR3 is TGTGCCAGCAGCAAAAAAGGGGTGGGGACAGGGTATGGCTACACCTTC. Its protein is CASSKKGVGTGYGYTF.

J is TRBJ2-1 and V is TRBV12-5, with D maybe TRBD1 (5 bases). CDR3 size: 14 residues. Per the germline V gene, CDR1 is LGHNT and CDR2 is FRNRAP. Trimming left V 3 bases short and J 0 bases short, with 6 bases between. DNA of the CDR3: TGTGCTAGTGGTTTAGACAGCTCCTACAATGAGCAGTTCTTC. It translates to CASGLDSSYNEQFF. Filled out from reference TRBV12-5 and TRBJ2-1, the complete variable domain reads DARVTQTPRHKVTEMGQEVTMRCQPILGHNTVFWYRQTMMQGLELLAYFRNRAPLDDSGMPKDRFSAEMPDATLATLKIQPSEPRDSAVYFCASGLDSSYNEQFFGPGTRLTVL.